This TCR beta chain emerged from a study of Graves' ophthalmopathy and Graves' hyperthyroidism. The study, taken as a whole, reports: Blood samples also showed most expanded thyroid clonotypes exceeding 0.001 frequency.

CDR3 length: 13 amino acids. V was trimmed by 2 bases and J by 0 bases, leaving 3 bases between them. Per germline, CDR1 SGDLS and CDR2 YYNGEE. This clonotype was seen at least ten times. The antigen remains unidentified. Ophthalmopathy in the donors was of moderate-to-severe activity, with CAS ≥3, NOSPECS ≥4 and duration under 3 months. Additional autoimmune diseases, uncontrolled infections, pregnancy or lactation disqualified patients. Clinical symptoms, serum thyroxine, TRAb, thyroid ultrasound and orbital computed tomography were relied on for diagnosis. TCR beta CDR3 regions were amplified from RNA transcripts. An initial RT-PCR round employing HTBI primers preceded a second-round multiplex PCR. MiXCR, run by TCRdb on the multiplex PCR reads, gives a single entry per CDR3 protein. Of some 200,000 distinct CDR3 sequences in the sample, roughly 27% were seen once.

V and J are TRBV9 and TRBJ1-5; D call uncertain. The sample taken for sequencing was peripheral blood. This TCR came from a man in his fifties with Graves' ophthalmopathy. The CDR3 bases are TGTGCCAGCAGCGTGGGTAGCAATCAGCCCCAGCATTTT. Its protein product is CASSVGSNQPQHF.